This entry concerns a single TCR beta chain. Its antigen specificity is not known. This sample was included in a study of monozygotic twins with inflammatory bowel disease (dated 2019 in TCRdb). Some background on the complete study: A total of roughly 28 monozygotic twin pairs were included in the full study, comprising nine German pairs (four IBD-concordant, five IBD-discordant) and 19 IBD-discordant Danish pairs. Within discordant pairs, disease-associated traits were sought mainly by comparing IBD patients with their genetically identical healthy co-twins. Each individual had, on average, about 151 000 unique TCRalpha sequences and 181 000 unique TCRbeta sequences available for analysis.

Inclusive of the bounding cysteine and phenylalanine, the CDR3 is 13 residues long. The coding DNA is unavailable. As encoded in the germline V gene (reference sequence), CDR1 is LGHDT while CDR2 is YNNKEL. From each donor, a roughly 2.3 ml peripheral blood sample was collected into PAXgene tubes and stored at -80 degrees C. Total RNA was isolated from whole blood with the PAXgene blood miRNA kit on an automated QIAcube, without T cell sorting. Deep TCRalpha and TCRbeta repertoire profiling with unique molecular barcoding was performed on peripheral blood of monozygotic twin pairs concordant or discordant for inflammatory bowel disease. Smoking habits were recorded for all twin pairs, with individuals classified as current, former or never smokers. Study-wide conclusions, independent of this receptor: The analysis was unable to tell different T cell subtypes apart. No single strong signal or clonotype linked to IBD turned up in the results, so the idea that one exists was not supported. Compared with healthy twins, IBD patients shared fewer clonotypes with other individuals, and the difference was most pronounced in patients with signs of disease activity. No difference in repertoire similarity was observed between concordant and discordant twins, possibly owing to limited statistical power. Differing immunosuppressive treatments among patients may have added background noise and inter-individual variability to the repertoires. A decrease in TCRbeta repertoire diversity, as measured by inverse Simpson index, was observed in IBD patients compared with their healthy co-twins.

The library was generated by 5' RACE. The input for every TCR library was around 4,000 ng of total RNA. cDNA was synthesized with SMARTScribe reverse transcriptase in eight separate reactions per sample. During cDNA synthesis, template switching introduced unique molecular identifiers that contained a 6-nucleotide sample barcode. Two nested PCRs of around 15 and 10 cycles amplified the TCRalpha and TCRbeta cDNA, and bead purification followed each PCR. Before amplification, cDNA was treated with uracil DNA-glycosylase and purified using the QIAquick PCR purification kit. The second PCR added Illumina TruSeq-compatible adapters along with sample-specific barcodes. TapeStation and Qubit were used to check library quality and concentration, and 5 to 5.5 ng of each library was pooled. Pooled libraries were sequenced on an Illumina HiSeq2500 single-index Rapid Run with 2 x 100 bp reads and custom sequencing primers. Per the original workflow: PCR and sequencing errors were corrected by UMI-based consensus assembly using MiGEC version 1.2.6. MiXCR version 2.1.1 was used for V(D)J alignment, clonotype assembly and CDR3 extraction. To normalise gene usage, clonotype sharing and MAIT/NKT TCR abundance, the analysis used the top 1000, 10 000 and 20 000 clonotypes per sample. Diversity was computed as the inverse Simpson index with the vegan R package after downsampling to 27 000 UMIs. Paired Mann-Whitney U tests were applied to discordant twin pairs, with Benjamini-Hochberg correction for multiple testing. TCRdb reprocessed the reads, reporting each CDR3 protein sequence once and no DNA. TCRdb, rather than the study authors, made the V and J calls. The sample's clone listing holds roughly 200,000 distinct CDR3 sequences. Around 1.5% of the sample is taken by the ten largest.

This chain joins TRBV3-1 to TRBJ1-2. Sequences were obtained from blood. The TCR originated in a human donor with ulcerative colitis or Crohn's disease, or a healthy co-twin of an affected twin (not recorded which). The CDR3 here reads CASSQGSGYGYTF. The CDR3 plus the reference TRBV3-1 and TRBJ1-2 genes for the other parts give the full variable domain: DTAVSQTPKYLVTQMGNDKSIKCEQNLGHDTMYWYKQDSKKFLKIMFSYNNKELIINETVPNRFSPKSPDKAHLNLHINSLELGDSAVYFCASSQGSGYGYTFGSGTRLTVV.